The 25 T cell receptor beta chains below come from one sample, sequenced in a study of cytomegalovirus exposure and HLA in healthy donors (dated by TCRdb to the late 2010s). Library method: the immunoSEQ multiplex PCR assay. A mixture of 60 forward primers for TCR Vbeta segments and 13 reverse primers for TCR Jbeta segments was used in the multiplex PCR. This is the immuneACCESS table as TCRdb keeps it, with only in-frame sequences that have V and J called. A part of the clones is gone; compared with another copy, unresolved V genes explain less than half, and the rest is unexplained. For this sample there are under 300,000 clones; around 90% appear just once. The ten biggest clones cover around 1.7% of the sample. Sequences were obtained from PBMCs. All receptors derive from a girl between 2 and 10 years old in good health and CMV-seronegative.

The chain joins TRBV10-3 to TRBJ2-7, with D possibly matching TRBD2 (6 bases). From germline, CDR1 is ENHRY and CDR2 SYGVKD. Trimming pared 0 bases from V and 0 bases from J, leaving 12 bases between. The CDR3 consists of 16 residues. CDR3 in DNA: TGTGCCATCAGTGAGTCCAAAGCGGGTCACTCCTACGAGCAGTACTTC. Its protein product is CAISESKAGHSYEQYF.

For the CDR3, the DNA is TGTGCCAGCAGTTTGACCCGGGACAGGGCAGGCTACACCTTC. Translated, it gives CASSLTRDRAGYTF. The chain has TRBV27 and TRBJ1-2, with 9 positions matching TRBD1. Germline V gives CDR1 MNHEY, CDR2 SMNVEV (reference sequence). The CDR3 sequence is 14 residues long. Trimming removed 3 bases from V and 8 bases from J; junction bases left unmatched: 7.

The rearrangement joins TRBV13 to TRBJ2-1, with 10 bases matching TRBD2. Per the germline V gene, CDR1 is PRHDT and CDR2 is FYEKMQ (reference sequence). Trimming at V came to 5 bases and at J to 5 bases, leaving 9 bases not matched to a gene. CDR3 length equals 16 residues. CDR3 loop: CASSPGGLAVNNEQFF. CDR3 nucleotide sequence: TGTGCCAGCAGCCCCGGAGGACTAGCGGTGAACAATGAGCAGTTCTTC.

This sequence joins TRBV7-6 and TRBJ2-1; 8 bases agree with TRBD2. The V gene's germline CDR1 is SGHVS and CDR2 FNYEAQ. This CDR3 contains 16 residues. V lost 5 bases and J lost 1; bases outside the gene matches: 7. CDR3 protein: CASSPDAGGSYNEQFF. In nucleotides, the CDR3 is TGTGCCAGCAGCCCTGACGCGGGGGGATCCTACAATGAGCAGTTCTTC.

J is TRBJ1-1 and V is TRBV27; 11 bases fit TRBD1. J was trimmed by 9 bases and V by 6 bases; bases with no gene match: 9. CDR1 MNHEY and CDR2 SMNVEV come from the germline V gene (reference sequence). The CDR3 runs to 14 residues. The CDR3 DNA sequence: TGTGCCAGCAGCCCAGGGACAGGGGGGGACCAAGCTTTCTTT. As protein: CASSPGTGGDQAFF.

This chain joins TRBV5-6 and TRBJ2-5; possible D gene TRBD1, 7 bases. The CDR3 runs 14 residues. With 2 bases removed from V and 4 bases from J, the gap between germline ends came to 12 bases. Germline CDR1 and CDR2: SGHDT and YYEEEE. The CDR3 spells CASSFGGGRETQYF. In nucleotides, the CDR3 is TGTGCCAGCAGCTTTGGAGGGGGCCGAGAGACCCAGTACTTC. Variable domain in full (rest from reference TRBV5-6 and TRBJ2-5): DAGVTQSPTHLIKTRGQQVTLRCSPKSGHDTVSWYQQALGQGPQFIFQYYEEEERQRGNFPDRFSGHQFPNYSSELNVNALLLGDSALYLCASSFGGGRETQYFGPGTRLLVL.

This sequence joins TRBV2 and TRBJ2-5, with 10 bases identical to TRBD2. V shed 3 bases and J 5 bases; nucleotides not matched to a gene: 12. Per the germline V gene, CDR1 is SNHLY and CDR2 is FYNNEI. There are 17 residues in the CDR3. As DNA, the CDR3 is TGTGCCAGCAGTGAGGGCGCTAGCGGGGGTTTAAGGGAGACCCAGTACTTC. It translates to CASSEGASGGLRETQYF.

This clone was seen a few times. The CDR3 coding sequence is TGTGCCAGTAGCATCCACACGACTGAAGCTTTCTTT. This sequence encodes CASSIHTTEAFF. This chain connects TRBV19 to TRBJ1-1, with D uncertain. Per the germline V gene, CDR1 is LNHDA and CDR2 is SQIVND (reference sequence). CDR3 length: 12 residues. V was clipped by 6 bases and J by 5 bases, with 10 bases between them. The whole variable domain, remainder taken from reference TRBV19 and TRBJ1-1, is DGGITQSPKYLFRKEGQNVTLSCEQNLNHDAMYWYRQDPGQGLRLIYYSQIVNDFQKGDIAEGYSVSREKKESFPLTVTSAQKNPTAFYLCASSIHTTEAFFGQGTRLTVV.

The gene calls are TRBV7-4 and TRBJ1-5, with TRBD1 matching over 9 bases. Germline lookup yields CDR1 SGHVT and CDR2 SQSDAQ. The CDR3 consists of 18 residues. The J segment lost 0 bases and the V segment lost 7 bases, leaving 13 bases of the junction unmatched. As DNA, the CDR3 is TGTGCCAGCACCTCCTTTGGGGACAGGGAATATAGCAATCAGCCCCAGCATTTT. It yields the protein CASTSFGDREYSNQPQHF.

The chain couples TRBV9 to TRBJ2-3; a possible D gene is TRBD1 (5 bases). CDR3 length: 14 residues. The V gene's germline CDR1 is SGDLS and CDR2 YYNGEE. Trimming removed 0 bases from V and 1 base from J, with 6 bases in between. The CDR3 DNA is TGTGCCAGCAGCGTAGGGGGCCGCACAGATACGCAGTATTTT. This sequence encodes CASSVGGRTDTQYF.

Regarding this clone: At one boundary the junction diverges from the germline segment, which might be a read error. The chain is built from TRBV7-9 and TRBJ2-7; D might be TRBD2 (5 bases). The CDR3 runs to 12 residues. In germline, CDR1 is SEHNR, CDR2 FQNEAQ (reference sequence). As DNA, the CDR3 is TGTTCCAGCAGCACGGAGGTCTACGAGCAGTACTTC. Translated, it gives CSSSTEVYEQYF.

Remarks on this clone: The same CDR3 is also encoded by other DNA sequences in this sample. Written as DNA, the CDR3 is TGTGCCAGCAGTAGAGGACTAGCAAGGGATACAGATACGCAGTATTTT. Amino acids: CASSRGLARDTDTQYF. V gene TRBV7-9 combines with J gene TRBJ2-3, with 8 positions matching TRBD2. In germline, CDR1 is SEHNR, CDR2 FQNEAQ (reference sequence). V dropped 6 bases and J dropped 3; count of bases not matched to a gene: 11. The CDR3 is 16 residues long.

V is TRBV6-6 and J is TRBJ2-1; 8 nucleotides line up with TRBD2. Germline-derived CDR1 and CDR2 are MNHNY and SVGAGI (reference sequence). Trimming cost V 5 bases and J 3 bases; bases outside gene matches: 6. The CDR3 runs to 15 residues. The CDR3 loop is CASSPLAGRYNEQFF. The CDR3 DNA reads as TGTGCCAGCAGTCCCCTAGCGGGCCGCTACAATGAGCAGTTCTTC.

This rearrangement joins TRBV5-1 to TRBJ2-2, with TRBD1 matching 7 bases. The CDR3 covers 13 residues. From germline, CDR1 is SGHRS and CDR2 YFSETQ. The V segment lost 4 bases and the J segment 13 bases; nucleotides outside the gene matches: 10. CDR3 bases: TGCGCCAGCAGCGGCACGGGACAGTTGGCGCTGTTTTTT. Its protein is CASSGTGQLALFF.

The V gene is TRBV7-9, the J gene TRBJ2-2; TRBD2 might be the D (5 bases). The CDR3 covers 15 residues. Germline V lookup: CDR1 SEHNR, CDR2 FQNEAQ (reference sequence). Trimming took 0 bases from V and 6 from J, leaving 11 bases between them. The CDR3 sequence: CASSLAGDLPGELFF. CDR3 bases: TGTGCCAGCAGCTTAGCGGGAGATCTCCCCGGGGAGCTGTTTTTT. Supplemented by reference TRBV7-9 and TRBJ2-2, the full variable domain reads DTGVSQNPRHKITKRGQNVTFRCDPISEHNRLYWYRQTLGQGPEFLTYFQNEAQLEKSRLLSDRFSAERPKGSFSTLEIQRTEQGDSAMYLCASSLAGDLPGELFFGEGSRLTVL.

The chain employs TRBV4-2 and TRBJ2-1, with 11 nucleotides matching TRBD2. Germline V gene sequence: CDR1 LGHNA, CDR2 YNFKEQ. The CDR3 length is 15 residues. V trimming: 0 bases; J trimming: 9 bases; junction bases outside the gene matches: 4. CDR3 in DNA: TGTGCCAGCAGCCAAGATACTAGCGGGAGAGGTGAGCAGTTCTTC. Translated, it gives CASSQDTSGRGEQFF.

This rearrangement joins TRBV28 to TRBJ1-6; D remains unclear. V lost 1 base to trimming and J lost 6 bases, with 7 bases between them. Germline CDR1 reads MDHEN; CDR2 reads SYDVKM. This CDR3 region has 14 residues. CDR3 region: CASSLLGSNSPLHF. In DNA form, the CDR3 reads TGTGCCAGCAGTTTATTGGGCAGTAATTCACCCCTCCACTTT.

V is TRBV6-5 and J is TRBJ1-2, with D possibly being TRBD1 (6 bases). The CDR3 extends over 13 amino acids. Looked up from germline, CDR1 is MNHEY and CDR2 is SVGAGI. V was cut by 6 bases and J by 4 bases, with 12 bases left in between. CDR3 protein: CASSPGHSYGYTF. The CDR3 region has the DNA TGTGCCAGCAGCCCGGGACACTCCTATGGCTACACCTTC.

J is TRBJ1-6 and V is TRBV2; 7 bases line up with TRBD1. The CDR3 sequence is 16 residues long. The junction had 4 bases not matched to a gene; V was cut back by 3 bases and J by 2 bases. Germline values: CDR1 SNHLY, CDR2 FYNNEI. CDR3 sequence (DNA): TGTGCCAGCAGTGATCCGGGACAGCCCTATAATTCACCCCTCCACTTT. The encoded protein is CASSDPGQPYNSPLHF.

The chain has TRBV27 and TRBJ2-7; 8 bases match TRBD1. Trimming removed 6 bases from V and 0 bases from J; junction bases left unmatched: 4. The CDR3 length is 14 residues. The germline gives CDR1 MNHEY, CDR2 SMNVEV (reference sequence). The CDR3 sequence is CASRPGTGSYEQYF. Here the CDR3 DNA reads TGTGCCAGCAGGCCCGGGACAGGCTCCTACGAGCAGTACTTC.

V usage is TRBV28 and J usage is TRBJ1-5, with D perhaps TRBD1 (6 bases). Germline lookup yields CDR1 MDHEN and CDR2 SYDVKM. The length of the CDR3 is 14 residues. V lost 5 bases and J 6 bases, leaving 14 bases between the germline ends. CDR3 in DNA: TGTGCCAGCAGTCCCCGAGGGGGAAGTCAGCCCCAGCATTTT. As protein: CASSPRGGSQPQHF. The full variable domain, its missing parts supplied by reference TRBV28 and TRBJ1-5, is DVKVTQSSRYLVKRTGEKVFLECVQDMDHENMFWYRQDPGLGLRLIYFSYDVKMKEKGDIPEGYSVSREKKERFSLILESASTNQTSMYLCASSPRGGSQPQHFGDGTRLSIL.

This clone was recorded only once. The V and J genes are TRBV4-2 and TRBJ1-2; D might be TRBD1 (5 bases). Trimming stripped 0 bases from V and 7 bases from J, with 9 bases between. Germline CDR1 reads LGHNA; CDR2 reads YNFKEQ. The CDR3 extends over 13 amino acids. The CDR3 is CASSQDSQGGYTF. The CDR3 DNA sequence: TGTGCCAGCAGCCAAGACTCCCAGGGTGGCTACACCTTC.

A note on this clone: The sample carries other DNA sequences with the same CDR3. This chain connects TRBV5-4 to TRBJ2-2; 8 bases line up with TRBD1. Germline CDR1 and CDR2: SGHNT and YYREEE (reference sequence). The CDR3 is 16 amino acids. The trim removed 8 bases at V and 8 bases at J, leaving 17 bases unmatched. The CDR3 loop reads CASSPVGQVGSGELFF. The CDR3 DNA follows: TGTGCCAGTAGCCCGGTGGGACAGGTGGGATCTGGGGAGCTGTTTTTT.

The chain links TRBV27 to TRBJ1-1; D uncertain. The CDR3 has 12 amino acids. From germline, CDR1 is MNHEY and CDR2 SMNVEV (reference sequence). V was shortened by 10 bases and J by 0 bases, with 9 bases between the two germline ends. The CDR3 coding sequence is TGTGCCACCAGATCAGTGAACACTGAAGCTTTCTTT. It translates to CATRSVNTEAFF.

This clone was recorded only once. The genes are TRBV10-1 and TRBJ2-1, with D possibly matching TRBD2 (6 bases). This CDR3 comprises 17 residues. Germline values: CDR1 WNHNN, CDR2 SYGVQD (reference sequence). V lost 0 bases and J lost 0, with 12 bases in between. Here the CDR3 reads CASSESNGLSSYNEQFF. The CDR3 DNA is TGCGCCAGCAGTGAGTCGAACGGACTAAGCTCCTACAATGAGCAGTTCTTC.